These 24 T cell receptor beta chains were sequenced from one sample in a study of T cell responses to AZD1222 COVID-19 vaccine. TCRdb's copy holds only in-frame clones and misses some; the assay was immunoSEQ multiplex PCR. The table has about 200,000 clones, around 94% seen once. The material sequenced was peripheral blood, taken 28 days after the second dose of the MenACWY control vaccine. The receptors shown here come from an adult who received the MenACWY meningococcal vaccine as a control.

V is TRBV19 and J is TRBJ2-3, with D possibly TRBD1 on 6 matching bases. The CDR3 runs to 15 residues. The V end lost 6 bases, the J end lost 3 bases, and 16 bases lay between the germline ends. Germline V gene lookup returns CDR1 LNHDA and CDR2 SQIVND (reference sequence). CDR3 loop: CASRRRQAVTDTQYF. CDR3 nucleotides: TGTGCCAGTAGACGCAGACAGGCAGTGACAGATACGCAGTATTTT.

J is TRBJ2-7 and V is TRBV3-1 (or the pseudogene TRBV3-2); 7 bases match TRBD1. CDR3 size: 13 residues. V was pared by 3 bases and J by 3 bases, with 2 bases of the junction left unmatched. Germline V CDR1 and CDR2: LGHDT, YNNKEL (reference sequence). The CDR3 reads CASSQGQSYEQYF. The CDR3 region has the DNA TGTGCCAGCAGCCAGGGACAGAGCTACGAGCAGTACTTC.

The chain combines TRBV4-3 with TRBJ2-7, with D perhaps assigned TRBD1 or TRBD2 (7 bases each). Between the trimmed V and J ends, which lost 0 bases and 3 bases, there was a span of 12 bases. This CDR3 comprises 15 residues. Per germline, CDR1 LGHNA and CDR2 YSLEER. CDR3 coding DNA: TGCGCCAGCAGCCAAGAGCGGGGGACAGTCTACGAGCAGTACTTC. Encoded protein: CASSQERGTVYEQYF.

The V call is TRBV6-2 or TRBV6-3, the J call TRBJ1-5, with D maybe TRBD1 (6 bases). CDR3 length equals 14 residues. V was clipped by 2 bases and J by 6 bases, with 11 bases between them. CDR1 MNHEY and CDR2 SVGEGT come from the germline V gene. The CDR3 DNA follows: TGTGCCAGCAGTTACCAGGGGATGAGTCAGCCCCAGCATTTT. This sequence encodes CASSYQGMSQPQHF.

CDR3 protein: CASSSVGGSLANEQFF. In DNA, the CDR3 is TGTGCCAGCAGCTCCGTTGGCGGGAGTCTGGCCAATGAGCAGTTCTTC. The chain has TRBV7-8 and TRBJ2-1; 7 nucleotides match TRBD2. The V gene's germline CDR1 is SGHVS and CDR2 FQNEAQ. V lost 4 bases, J lost 6 bases, and 12 bases stayed unmatched. The CDR3 contains 16 residues.

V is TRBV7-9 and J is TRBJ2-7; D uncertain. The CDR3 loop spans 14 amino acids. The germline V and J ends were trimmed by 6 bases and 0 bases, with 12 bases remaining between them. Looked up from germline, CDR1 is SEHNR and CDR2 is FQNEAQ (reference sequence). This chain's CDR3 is CASSTSTDSYEQYF. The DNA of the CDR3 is TGTGCCAGCAGTACTTCCACGGACTCCTACGAGCAGTACTTC.

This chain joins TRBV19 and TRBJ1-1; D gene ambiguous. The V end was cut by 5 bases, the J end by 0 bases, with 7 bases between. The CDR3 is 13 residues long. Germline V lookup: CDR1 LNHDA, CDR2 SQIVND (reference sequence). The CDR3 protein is CASSQLMNTEAFF. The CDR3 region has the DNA TGTGCCAGTAGTCAACTCATGAACACTGAAGCTTTCTTT.

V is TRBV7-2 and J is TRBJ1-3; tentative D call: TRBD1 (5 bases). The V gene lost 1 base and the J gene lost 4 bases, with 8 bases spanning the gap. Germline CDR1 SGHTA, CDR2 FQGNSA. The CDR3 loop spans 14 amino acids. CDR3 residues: CASSLGGQGNTIYF. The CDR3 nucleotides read TGTGCCAGCAGCTTAGGCGGACAAGGAAACACCATATATTTT.

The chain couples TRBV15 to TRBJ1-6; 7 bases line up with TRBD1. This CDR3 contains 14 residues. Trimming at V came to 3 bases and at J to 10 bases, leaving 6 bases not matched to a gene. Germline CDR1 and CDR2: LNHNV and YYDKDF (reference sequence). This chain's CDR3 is CATSSVRGRSPLHF. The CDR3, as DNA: TGTGCCACCAGCAGTGTGAGGGGGCGGTCACCCCTCCACTTT.

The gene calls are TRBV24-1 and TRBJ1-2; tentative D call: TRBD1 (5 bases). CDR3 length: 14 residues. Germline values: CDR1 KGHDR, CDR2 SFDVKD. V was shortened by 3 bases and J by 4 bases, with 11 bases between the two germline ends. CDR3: CATSDTGAPYGYTF. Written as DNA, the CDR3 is TGTGCCACCAGTGATACAGGTGCCCCCTATGGCTACACCTTC.

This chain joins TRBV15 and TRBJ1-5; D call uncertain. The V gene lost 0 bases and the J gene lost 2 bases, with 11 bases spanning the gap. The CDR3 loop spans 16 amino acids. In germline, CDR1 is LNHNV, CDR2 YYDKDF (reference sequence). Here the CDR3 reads CATSRETGAGNQPQHF. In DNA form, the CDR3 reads TGTGCCACCAGCAGAGAGACCGGCGCGGGCAATCAGCCCCAGCATTTT.

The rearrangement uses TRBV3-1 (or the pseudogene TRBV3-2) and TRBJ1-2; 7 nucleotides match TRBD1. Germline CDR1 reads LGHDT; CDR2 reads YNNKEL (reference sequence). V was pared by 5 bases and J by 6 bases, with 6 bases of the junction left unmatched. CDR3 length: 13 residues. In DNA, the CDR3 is TGTGCCAGCAGCTTTGGGCAGGGGGATGGCTACACCTTC. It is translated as CASSFGQGDGYTF.

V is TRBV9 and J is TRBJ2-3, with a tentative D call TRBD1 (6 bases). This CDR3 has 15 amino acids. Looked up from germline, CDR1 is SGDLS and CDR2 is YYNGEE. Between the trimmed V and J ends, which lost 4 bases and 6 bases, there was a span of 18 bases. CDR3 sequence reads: CASSIGDTVGDTQYF. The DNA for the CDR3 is TGTGCCAGCAGCATCGGGGACACGGTAGGGGATACGCAGTATTTT. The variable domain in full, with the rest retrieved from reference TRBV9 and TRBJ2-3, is DSGVTQTPKHLITATGQRVTLRCSPRSGDLSVYWYQQSLDQGLQFLIQYYNGEERAKGNILERFSAQQFPDLHSELNLSSLELGDSALYFCASSIGDTVGDTQYFGPGTRLTVL.

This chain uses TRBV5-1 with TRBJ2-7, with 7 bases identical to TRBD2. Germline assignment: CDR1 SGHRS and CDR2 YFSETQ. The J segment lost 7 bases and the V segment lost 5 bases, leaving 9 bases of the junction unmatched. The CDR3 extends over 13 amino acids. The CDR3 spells CASRREAAGEQYF. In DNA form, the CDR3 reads TGCGCCAGCAGACGGGAGGCAGCGGGGGAGCAGTACTTC.

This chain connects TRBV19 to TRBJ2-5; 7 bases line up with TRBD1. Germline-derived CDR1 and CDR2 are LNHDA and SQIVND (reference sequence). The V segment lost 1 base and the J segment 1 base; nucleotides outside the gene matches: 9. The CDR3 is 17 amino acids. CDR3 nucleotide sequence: TGTGCCAGTAGTATAGGGGCTGGGACAGCCCTCCAAGAGACCCAGTACTTC. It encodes CASSIGAGTALQETQYF. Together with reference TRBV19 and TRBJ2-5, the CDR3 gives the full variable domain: DGGITQSPKYLFRKEGQNVTLSCEQNLNHDAMYWYRQDPGQGLRLIYYSQIVNDFQKGDIAEGYSVSREKKESFPLTVTSAQKNPTAFYLCASSIGAGTALQETQYFGPGTRLLVL.

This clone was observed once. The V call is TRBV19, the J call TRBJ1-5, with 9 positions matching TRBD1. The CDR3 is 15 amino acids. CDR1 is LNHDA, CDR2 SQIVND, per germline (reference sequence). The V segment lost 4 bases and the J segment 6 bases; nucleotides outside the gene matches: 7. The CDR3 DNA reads TGTGCCAGTAGTACCACAGGGGGCACGACTCAGCCCCAGCATTTT. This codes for CASSTTGGTTQPQHF.

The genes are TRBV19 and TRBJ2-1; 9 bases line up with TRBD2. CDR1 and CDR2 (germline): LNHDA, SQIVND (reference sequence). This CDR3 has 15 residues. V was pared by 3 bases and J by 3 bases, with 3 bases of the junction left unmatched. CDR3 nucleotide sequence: TGTGCCAGTAGTATCTCGACTAGCGGCTACAATGAGCAGTTCTTC. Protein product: CASSISTSGYNEQFF.

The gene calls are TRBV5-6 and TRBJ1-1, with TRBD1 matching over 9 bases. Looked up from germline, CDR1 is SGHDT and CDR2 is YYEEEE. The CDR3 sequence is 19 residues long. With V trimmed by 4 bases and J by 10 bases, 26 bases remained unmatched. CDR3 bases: TGTGCCAGCAGCCCGAACCGGGACAGGGTCTGGGGGACCCATAGGACAGCTTTCTTT. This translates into CASSPNRDRVWGTHRTAFF.

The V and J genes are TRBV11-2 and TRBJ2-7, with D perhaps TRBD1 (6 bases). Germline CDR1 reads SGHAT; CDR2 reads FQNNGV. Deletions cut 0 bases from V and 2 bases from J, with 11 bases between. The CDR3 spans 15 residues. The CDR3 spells CASSLDDRTAYEQYF. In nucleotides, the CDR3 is TGTGCCAGCAGCTTAGATGACAGGACCGCCTACGAGCAGTACTTC. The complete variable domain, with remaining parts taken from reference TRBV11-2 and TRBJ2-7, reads EAGVAQSPRYKIIEKRQSVAFWCNPISGHATLYWYQQILGQGPKLLIQFQNNGVVDDSQLPKDRFSAERLKGVDSTLKIQPAKLEDSAVYLCASSLDDRTAYEQYFGPGTRLTVT.

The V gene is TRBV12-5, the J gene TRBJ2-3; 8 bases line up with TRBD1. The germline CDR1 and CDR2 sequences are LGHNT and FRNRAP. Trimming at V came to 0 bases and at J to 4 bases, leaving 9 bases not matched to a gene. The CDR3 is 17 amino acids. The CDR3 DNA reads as TGTGCTAGTGGTTTGGTAGGGGCAGGGGGCGGCCCAGATACGCAGTATTTT. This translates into CASGLVGAGGGPDTQYF.

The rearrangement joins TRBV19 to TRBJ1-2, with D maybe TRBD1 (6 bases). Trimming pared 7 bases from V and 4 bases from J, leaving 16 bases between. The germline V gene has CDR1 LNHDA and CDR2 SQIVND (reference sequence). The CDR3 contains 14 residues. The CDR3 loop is CASTSQGRGYGYTF. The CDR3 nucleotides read TGTGCCAGTACTTCCCAGGGGCGCGGCTATGGCTACACCTTC.

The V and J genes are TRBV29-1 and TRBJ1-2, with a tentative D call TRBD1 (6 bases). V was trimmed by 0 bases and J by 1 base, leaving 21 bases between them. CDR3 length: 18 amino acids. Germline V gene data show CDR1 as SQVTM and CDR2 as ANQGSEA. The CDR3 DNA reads TGCAGCGTTGAAGATCGAGGACCCGGGACACATTTTAACTATGGCTACACCTTC. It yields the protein CSVEDRGPGTHFNYGYTF.

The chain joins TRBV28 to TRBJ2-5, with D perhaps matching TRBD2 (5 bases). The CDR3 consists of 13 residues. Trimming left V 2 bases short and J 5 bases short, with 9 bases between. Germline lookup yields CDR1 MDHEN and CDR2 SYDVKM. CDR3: CASSLVGEETQYF. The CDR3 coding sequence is TGTGCCAGCAGTTTAGTTGGGGAGGAGACCCAGTACTTC.

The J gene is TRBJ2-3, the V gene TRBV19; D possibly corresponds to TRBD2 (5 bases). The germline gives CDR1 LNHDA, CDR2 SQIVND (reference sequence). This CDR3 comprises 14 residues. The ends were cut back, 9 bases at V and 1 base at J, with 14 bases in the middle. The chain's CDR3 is CASGDGIRTDTQYF. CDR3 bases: TGTGCCAGCGGGGATGGTATACGCACAGATACGCAGTATTTT. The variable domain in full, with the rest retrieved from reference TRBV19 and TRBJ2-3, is DGGITQSPKYLFRKEGQNVTLSCEQNLNHDAMYWYRQDPGQGLRLIYYSQIVNDFQKGDIAEGYSVSREKKESFPLTVTSAQKNPTAFYLCASGDGIRTDTQYFGPGTRLTVL.